The TCR beta chain under discussion was sequenced for a study of a mutant IDH1 vaccine in newly diagnosed glioma. Study overall: Patients came in for eight vaccinations, in weeks 1, 3, 5, 7, 11, 15, 19 and 23. The earlier regimen, radiotherapy, temozolomide, or both, was most often both.

The study's findings and limits: Pseudoprogression seemed unrelated to changes in top peripheral T cell clonotypes. Most patients, around 93%, showed vaccine-induced immune responses.

Regarding time point: week 23, last vaccination. The investigators gave 300 ug of mutant IDH1 20-mer peptide in each vaccine dose, together with topical imiquimod. TCRdb's copy holds only in-frame clones and misses some; the assay was immunoSEQ multiplex PCR. The table records around 41,000 clones, 60% to 85% of them present only once. Germline V lookup: CDR1 LNHDA, CDR2 SQIVND (reference sequence). V was trimmed by 3 bases and J by 5 bases, leaving 16 bases between them. The length of the CDR3 is 16 residues. Of note for this clone: As yet, its antigen is unknown.

The J gene is TRBJ1-4, the V gene TRBV19; D perhaps matches TRBD1 (6 bases). The source was PBMCs, collected from a glioma patient whose treatment included an IDH1 peptide vaccine. The TCR was taken from a middle-aged woman with glioma. Some clones in this sample may be carry-over from other donors' samples. DNA for the CDR3: TGTGCCAGTAGTATCACAGGGACGTCTGTGAATGAAAAACTGTTTTTT. Protein sequence: CASSITGTSVNEKLFF.